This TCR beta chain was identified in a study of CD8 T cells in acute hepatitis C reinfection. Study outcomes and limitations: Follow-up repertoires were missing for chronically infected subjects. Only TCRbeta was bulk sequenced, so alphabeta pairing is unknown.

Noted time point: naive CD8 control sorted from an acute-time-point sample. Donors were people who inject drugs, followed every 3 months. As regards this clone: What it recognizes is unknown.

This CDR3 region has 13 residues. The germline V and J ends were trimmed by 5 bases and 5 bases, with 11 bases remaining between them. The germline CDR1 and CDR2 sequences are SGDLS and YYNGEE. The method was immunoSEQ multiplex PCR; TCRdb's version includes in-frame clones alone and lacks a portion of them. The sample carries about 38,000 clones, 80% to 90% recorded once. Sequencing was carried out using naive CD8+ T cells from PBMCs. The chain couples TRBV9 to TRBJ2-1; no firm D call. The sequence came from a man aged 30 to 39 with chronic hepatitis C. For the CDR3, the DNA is TGTGCCAGCAGTCTTTGGAGTGACAATGAGCAGTTCTTC. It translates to CASSLWSDNEQFF.